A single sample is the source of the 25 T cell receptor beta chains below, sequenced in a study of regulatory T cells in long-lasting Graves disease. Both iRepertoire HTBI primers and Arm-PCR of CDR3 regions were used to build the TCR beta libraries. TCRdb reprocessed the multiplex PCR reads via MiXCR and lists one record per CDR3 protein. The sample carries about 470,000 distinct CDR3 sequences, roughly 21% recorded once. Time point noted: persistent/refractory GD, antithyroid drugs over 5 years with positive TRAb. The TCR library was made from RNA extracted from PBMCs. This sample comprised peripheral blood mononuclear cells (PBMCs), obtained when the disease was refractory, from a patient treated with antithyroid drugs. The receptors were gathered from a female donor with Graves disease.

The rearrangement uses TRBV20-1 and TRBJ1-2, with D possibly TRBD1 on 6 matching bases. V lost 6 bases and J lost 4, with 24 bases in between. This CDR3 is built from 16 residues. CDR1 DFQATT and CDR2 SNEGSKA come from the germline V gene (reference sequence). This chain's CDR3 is CSAPNPQGGLTYGYTF. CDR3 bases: TGCAGTGCCCCAAACCCCCAAGGGGGTCTAACCTATGGCTACACCTTC.

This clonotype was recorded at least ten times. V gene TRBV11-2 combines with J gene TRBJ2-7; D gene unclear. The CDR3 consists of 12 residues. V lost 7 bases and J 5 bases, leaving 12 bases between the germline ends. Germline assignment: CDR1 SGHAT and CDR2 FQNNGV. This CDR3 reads CASTNLRDEQYF. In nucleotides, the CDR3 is TGTGCCAGCACCAATTTAAGGGACGAGCAGTACTTC.

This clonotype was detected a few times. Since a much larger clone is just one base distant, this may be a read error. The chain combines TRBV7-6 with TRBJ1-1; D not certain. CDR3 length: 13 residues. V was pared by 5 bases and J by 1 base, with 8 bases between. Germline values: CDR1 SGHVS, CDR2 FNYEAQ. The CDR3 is CASSPRPNTEAFF. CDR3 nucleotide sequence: TGTGCCAGCAGCCCCCGGCCGAACACTGAAGCTTTCTTT. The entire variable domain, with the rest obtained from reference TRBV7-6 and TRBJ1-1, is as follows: GAGVSQSPRYKVTKRGQDVALRCDPISGHVSLYWYRQALGQGPEFLTYFNYEAQQDKSGLPNDRFSAERPEGSISTLTIQRTEQRDSAMYRCASSPRPNTEAFFGQGTRLTVV.

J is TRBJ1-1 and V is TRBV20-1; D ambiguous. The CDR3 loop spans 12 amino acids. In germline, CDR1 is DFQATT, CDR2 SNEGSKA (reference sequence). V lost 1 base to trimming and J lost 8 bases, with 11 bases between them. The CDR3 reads CSARGLTFEAFF. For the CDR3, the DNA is TGCAGTGCTAGAGGGCTTACATTCGAAGCTTTCTTT.

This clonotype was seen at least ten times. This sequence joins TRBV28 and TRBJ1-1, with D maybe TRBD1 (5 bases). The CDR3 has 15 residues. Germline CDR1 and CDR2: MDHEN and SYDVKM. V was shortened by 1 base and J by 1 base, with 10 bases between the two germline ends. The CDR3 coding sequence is TGTGCCAGCAGTTTATTGGGACCCTGGAACACTGAAGCTTTCTTT. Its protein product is CASSLLGPWNTEAFF.

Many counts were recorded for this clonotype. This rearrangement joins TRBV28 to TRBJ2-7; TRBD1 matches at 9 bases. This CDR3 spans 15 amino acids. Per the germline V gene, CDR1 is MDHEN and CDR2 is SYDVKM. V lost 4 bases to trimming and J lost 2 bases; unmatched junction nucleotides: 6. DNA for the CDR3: TGTGCCAGCAGTTCGGGGACAGGGTGGACCTACGAGCAGTACTTC. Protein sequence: CASSSGTGWTYEQYF.

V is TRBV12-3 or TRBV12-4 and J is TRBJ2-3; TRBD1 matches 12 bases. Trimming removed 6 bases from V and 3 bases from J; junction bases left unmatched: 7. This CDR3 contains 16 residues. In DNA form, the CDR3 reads TGTGCCAGCAGCCCGGGACAGGGGGCGCATACAGATACGCAGTATTTT. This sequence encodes CASSPGQGAHTDTQYF.

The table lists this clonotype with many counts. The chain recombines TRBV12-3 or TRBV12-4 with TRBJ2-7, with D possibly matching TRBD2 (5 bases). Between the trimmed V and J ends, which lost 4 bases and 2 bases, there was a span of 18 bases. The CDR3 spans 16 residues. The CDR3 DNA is TGTGCCAGCAGTTCGGCCGGGATGATAGGGACCTACGAGCAGTACTTC. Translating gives CASSSAGMIGTYEQYF.

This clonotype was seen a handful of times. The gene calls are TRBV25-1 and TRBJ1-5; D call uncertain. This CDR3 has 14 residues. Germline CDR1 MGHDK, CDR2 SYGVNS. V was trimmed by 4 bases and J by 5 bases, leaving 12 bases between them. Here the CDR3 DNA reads TGTGCCAGCAGTGTTTCCGGGTCTTATCAGCCCCAGCATTTT. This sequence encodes CASSVSGSYQPQHF.

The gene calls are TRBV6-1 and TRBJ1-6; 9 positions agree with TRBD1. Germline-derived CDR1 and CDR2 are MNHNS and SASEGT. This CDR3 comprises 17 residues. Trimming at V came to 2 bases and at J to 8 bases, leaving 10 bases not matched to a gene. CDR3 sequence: CASSELPGTGPYSPLHF. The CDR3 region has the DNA TGTGCCAGCAGTGAACTCCCCGGGACAGGGCCTTATTCACCCCTCCACTTT.

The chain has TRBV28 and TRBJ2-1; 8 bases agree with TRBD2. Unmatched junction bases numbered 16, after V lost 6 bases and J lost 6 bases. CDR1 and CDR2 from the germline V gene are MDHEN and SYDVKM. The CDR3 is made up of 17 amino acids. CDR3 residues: CASSPLWASGSINEQFF. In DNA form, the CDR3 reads TGTGCCAGCAGCCCCTTATGGGCCAGCGGGAGCATCAATGAGCAGTTCTTC.

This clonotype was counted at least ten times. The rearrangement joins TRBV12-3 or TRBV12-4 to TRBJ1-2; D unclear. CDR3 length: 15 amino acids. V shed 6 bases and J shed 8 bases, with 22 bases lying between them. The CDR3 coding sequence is TGTGCCAGCAGCCAACCCCGGAGCACGCGAGGCGGCTACACCTTC. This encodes CASSQPRSTRGGYTF.

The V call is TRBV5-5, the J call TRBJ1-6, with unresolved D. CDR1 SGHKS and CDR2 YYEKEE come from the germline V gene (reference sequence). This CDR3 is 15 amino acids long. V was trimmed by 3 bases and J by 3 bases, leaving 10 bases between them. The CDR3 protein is CASSSERFYNSPLHF. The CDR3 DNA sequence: TGTGCCAGCAGCTCGGAGCGTTTCTATAATTCACCCCTCCACTTT. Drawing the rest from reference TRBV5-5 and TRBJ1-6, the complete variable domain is DAGVTQSPTHLIKTRGQQVTLRCSPISGHKSVSWYQQVLGQGPQFIFQYYEKEERGRGNFPDRFSARQFPNYSSELNVNALLLGDSALYLCASSSERFYNSPLHFGNGTRLTVT.

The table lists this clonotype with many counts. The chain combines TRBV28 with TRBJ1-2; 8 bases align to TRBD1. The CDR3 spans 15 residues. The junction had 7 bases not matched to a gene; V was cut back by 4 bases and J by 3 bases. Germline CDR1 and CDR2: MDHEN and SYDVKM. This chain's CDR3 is CASSSGQGLDYGYTF. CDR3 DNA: TGTGCCAGCAGTTCCGGACAGGGTTTAGACTATGGCTACACCTTC.

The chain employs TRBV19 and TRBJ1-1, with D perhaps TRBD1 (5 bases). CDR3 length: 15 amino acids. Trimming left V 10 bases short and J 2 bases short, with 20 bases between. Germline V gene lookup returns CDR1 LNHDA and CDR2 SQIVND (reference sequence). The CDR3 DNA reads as TGTGCCACCTCCACCCGTGGGGACGACAACACTGAAGCTTTCTTT. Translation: CATSTRGDDNTEAFF.

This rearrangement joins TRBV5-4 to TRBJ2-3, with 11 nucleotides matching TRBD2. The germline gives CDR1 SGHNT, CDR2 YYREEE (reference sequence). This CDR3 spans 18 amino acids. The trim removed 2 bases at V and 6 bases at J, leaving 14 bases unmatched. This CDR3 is CASSFPIALAGGGDTQYF. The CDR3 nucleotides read TGTGCCAGCAGCTTTCCCATTGCCCTAGCGGGAGGAGGGGATACGCAGTATTTT.

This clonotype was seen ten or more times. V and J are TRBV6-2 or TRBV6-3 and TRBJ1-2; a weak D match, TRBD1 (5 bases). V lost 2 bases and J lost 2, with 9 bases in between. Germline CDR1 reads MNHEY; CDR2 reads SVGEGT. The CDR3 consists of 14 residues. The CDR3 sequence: CASSYEGRNYGYTF. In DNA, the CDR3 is TGTGCCAGCAGTTACGAGGGGAGGAACTATGGCTACACCTTC.

The CDR3 reads CASSQEKEGTEAFF. CDR3 nucleotides: TGCGCCAGCAGCCAAGAGAAGGAGGGCACTGAAGCTTTCTTT. This sequence joins TRBV4-3 and TRBJ1-1; D remains ambiguous. Deletions cut 0 bases from V and 4 bases from J, with 9 bases between. This CDR3 contains 14 residues. Germline CDR1 and CDR2: LGHNA and YSLEER.

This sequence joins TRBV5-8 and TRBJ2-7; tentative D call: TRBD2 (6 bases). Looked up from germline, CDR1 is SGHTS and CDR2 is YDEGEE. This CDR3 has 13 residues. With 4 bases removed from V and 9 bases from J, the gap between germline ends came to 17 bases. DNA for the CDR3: TGTGCCAGCAGCGTCCAGGAGGGGAGGTTGCAGTACTTC. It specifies CASSVQEGRLQYF.

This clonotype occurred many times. This CDR3 reads CASSQGTGDSYEQYF. The CDR3, as DNA: TGTGCCAGCAGTCAGGGGACAGGGGATTCCTACGAGCAGTACTTC. The chain recombines TRBV6-2 or TRBV6-3 with TRBJ2-7; 10 nucleotides match TRBD1. V dropped 5 bases and J dropped 1; count of bases not matched to a gene: 5. Germline loops: CDR1 MNHEY, CDR2 SVGEGT. CDR3 length: 15 residues.

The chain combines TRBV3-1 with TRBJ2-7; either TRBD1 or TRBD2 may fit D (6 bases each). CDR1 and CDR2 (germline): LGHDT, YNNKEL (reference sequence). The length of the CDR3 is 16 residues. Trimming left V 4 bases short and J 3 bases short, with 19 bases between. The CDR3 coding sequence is TGTGCCAGCAGCCCTAAACGGGGGCAAAGGGTCTACGAGCAGTACTTC. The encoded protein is CASSPKRGQRVYEQYF.

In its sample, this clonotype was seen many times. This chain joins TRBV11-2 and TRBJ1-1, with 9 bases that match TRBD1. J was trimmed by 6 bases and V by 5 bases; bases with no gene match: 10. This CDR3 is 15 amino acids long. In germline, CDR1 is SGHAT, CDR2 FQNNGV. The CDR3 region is CASSAGQGLVAEAFF. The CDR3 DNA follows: TGTGCCAGCAGCGCCGGACAGGGGTTGGTGGCTGAAGCTTTCTTT.

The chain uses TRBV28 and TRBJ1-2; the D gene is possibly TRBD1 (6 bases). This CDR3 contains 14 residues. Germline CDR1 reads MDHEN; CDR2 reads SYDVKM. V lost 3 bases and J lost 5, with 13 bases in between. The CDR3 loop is CASSFRGHKYGYTF. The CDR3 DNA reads TGTGCCAGCAGTTTTCGGGGACATAAATATGGCTACACCTTC.

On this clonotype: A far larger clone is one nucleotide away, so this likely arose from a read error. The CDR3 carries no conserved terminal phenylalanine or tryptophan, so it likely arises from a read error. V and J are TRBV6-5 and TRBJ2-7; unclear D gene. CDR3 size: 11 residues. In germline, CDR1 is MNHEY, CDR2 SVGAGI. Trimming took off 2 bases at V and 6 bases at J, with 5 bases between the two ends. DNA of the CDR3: TGTGCCAGCAGTTACGGTGGCGAGCAGTACCTC. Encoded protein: CASSYGGEQYL.

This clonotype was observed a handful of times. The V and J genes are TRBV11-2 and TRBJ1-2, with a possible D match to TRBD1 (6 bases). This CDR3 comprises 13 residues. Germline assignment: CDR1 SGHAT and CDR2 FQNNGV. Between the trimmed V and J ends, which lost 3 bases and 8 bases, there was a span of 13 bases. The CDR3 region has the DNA TGTGCCAGCAGCTTTTCAGGGGAGGAAGGCTACACCTTC. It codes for CASSFSGEEGYTF.